Following are 19 T cell receptor beta chains from one sample sequenced in a study of CD8 T cells in ankylosing spondylitis. Whole-study findings and limits: A motif of eight or nine highly homologous TCR beta variants was seen as apparently characteristic of ankylosing spondylitis blood.

TCRdb analysed the 5' RACE reads with MiXCR anew, one entry per CDR3 protein. The table includes around 540,000 distinct CDR3 sequences, approximately 11% detected once. Their antigens are not known. Sequenced: blood, either unsorted or a sorted T cell fraction (not recorded which). These receptors were collected from a male donor with ankylosing spondylitis.

This clonotype was recorded a few times. CDR3 sequence (DNA): TGTGCCAGCAGCTTAGTCCAGGCAGAGAACACTGAAGCTTTCTTT. It is translated as CASSLVQAENTEAFF. This sequence joins TRBV7-6 and TRBJ1-1; D gene ambiguous. The germline gives CDR1 SGHVS, CDR2 FNYEAQ. This CDR3 has 15 residues. V was clipped by 1 base and J by 1 base, with 10 bases between them.

In this sample, this clonotype turned up a few times. This chain joins TRBV20-1 and TRBJ1-2; D is undetermined. Between the trimmed V and J ends, which lost 6 bases and 2 bases, there was a span of 13 bases. This CDR3 spans 13 amino acids. Germline V gene data show CDR1 as DFQATT and CDR2 as SNEGSKA (reference sequence). CDR3 protein: CSARLQPNYGYTF. CDR3 bases: TGCAGTGCGAGGCTGCAGCCGAACTATGGCTACACCTTC.

This clonotype was seen only a few times. V is TRBV25-1 and J is TRBJ2-5; D gene ambiguous. CDR1 MGHDK and CDR2 SYGVNS come from the germline V gene. This CDR3 region has 15 residues. Trimming took 0 bases from V and 4 from J, leaving 12 bases between them. CDR3 protein: CASSEYKGGRETQYF. DNA for the CDR3: TGTGCCAGCAGTGAATATAAGGGTGGCCGAGAGACCCAGTACTTC.

This rearrangement joins TRBV5-1 to TRBJ2-5; possibly TRBD2 for D (6 bases). Germline V gives CDR1 SGHRS, CDR2 YFSETQ. The CDR3 covers 13 residues. V lost 5 bases to trimming and J lost 5 bases, with 13 bases between them. In DNA form, the CDR3 reads TGCGCCAGCAGAGAAGGCGGGAAGGAGACCCAGTACTTC. Translated: CASREGGKETQYF.

The chain has TRBV7-2 and TRBJ2-1; perhaps TRBD2 as D (5 bases). V lost 5 bases and J lost 6, with 14 bases in between. CDR3 length equals 14 residues. The germline CDR1 and CDR2 sequences are SGHTA and FQGNSA. CDR3 in DNA: TGTGCCAGCAGCAAGGACTCAGCGGTCAATGAGCAGTTCTTC. Its protein is CASSKDSAVNEQFF.

The V call is TRBV7-9, the J call TRBJ2-1, with TRBD2 identical over 10 bases. CDR1 is SEHNR and CDR2 is FQNEAQ in the germline V gene (reference sequence). Unmatched junction bases numbered 7, after V lost 4 bases and J lost 4 bases. The CDR3 loop spans 16 amino acids. The CDR3 spells CASSSTSGKDYNEQFF. The CDR3 DNA reads TGTGCCAGCAGCTCCACTAGCGGGAAAGATTACAATGAGCAGTTCTTC.

V gene TRBV12-3 or TRBV12-4 combines with J gene TRBJ1-1; D unresolved. The CDR3 is 13 amino acids. Trimming cost V 5 bases and J 4 bases, with 11 bases left between them. The CDR3 reads CASSLGPFTEAFF. The CDR3 nucleotides are TGTGCCAGCAGTCTAGGACCTTTCACTGAAGCTTTCTTT.

The table lists this clonotype with a few counts. The rearrangement links TRBV20-1 to TRBJ1-1; TRBD1 might be the D (5 bases). This CDR3 is built from 14 residues. With 6 bases removed from V and 6 bases from J, the gap between germline ends came to 20 bases. Germline CDR1 DFQATT, CDR2 SNEGSKA (reference sequence). The chain's CDR3 is CSAPRTQGMSEAFF. As DNA, the CDR3 is TGCAGTGCCCCCCGGACACAAGGTATGTCTGAAGCTTTCTTT.

The sample holds many counts of this clonotype. The chain links TRBV20-1 to TRBJ2-7; D gene uncertain. Looked up from germline, CDR1 is DFQATT and CDR2 is SNEGSKA (reference sequence). Trimming took 6 bases from V and 5 from J, leaving 14 bases between them. The CDR3 extends over 12 amino acids. CDR3 loop: CSAQKDEDEQYV. Written as DNA, the CDR3 is TGCAGTGCCCAGAAGGACGAGGACGAGCAGTACGTC.

A word on this clonotype: A junction end diverges from the germline sequence, so it may reflect a read error. The CDR3 loop reads CASSEGLGAREKLFF. In DNA form, the CDR3 reads TGTGCCAGCAGCGAAGGTTTGGGGGCGCGAGAAAAACTGTTTTTT. The chain uses TRBV2 and TRBJ1-4; maybe TRBD1 (6 bases). Germline V gene sequence: CDR1 SNHLY, CDR2 FYNNEI. The CDR3 has 15 residues.

The genes are TRBV3-1 and TRBJ1-2, with D possibly being TRBD1 (5 bases). This CDR3 contains 13 residues. V shed 7 bases and J shed 3 bases, with 12 bases lying between them. The germline V gene has CDR1 LGHDT and CDR2 YNNKEL (reference sequence). The CDR3 reads CASTQTADYGYTF. The CDR3 DNA is TGTGCCAGCACCCAGACAGCCGACTATGGCTACACCTTC.

V usage is TRBV6-1 and J usage is TRBJ2-7; 12 bases line up with TRBD2. The J segment lost 3 bases and the V segment lost 8 bases, leaving 5 bases of the junction unmatched. The CDR3 has 14 amino acids. The V gene's germline CDR1 is MNHNS and CDR2 SASEGT. For the CDR3, the DNA is TGTGCCAGCCTTTCGGGACTAGCGGGCTACGAGCAGTACTTC. This gives the protein CASLSGLAGYEQYF.

This chain connects TRBV7-7 to TRBJ2-7; D remains ambiguous. With 5 bases removed from V and 3 bases from J, the gap between germline ends came to 11 bases. Germline V gene data show CDR1 as SSHAT and CDR2 as FNYEAQ (reference sequence). This CDR3 is built from 13 residues. CDR3 in DNA: TGTGCCAGCAGCACCCCCGTAGGCTACGAGCAGTACTTC. It specifies CASSTPVGYEQYF.

The chain employs TRBV12-3 or TRBV12-4 and TRBJ2-7, with 10 bases that match TRBD2. CDR3 length: 15 amino acids. The V segment lost 5 bases and the J segment 4 bases; nucleotides outside the gene matches: 8. The CDR3 bases are TGTGCCAGCAGTCCTCTAGCGGGAGCCGGGTACGAGCAGTACTTC. Its protein product is CASSPLAGAGYEQYF.

This sequence joins TRBV6-5 and TRBJ1-2; D remains unclear. Germline V gene data show CDR1 as MNHEY and CDR2 as SVGAGI. The CDR3 sequence is 14 residues long. Between the trimmed V and J ends, which lost 2 bases and 0 bases, there was a span of 7 bases. The CDR3 bases are TGTGCCAGCAGTTACGAAGGGACTAACTATGGCTACACCTTC. Its protein is CASSYEGTNYGYTF.

The sample holds a few counts of this clonotype. This chain joins TRBV18 and TRBJ1-3; tentatively, D is TRBD1 (5 bases). Germline values: CDR1 KGHSH, CDR2 LQKENI. CDR3 size: 16 residues. Trimming shortened V by 2 bases and J by 0 bases, and 11 bases separated the two germline ends. DNA of the CDR3: TGTGCCAGCTCACCAATGGGACTGAACTCTGGAAACACCATATATTTT. This translates into CASSPMGLNSGNTIYF.

This chain connects TRBV20-1 to TRBJ2-7, with a tentative D call TRBD2 (6 bases). Trimming removed 0 bases from V and 0 bases from J, with 15 bases in between. CDR1 and CDR2 (germline): DFQATT, SNEGSKA (reference sequence). The CDR3 covers 16 residues. For the CDR3, the DNA is TGCAGTGCTAGAGATACGGGGGACCCCAGCTCCTACGAGCAGTACGTC. This codes for CSARDTGDPSSYEQYV.

The gene calls are TRBV10-3 and TRBJ2-3, with TRBD2 matching over 12 bases. Trimming removed 6 bases from V and 4 bases from J; junction bases left unmatched: 8. The CDR3 extends over 16 amino acids. Germline lookup yields CDR1 ENHRY and CDR2 SYGVKD. CDR3 in DNA: TGTGCCATCAGCCCAGGACTAGCGGGAAAGTCAGATACGCAGTATTTT. This sequence encodes CAISPGLAGKSDTQYF.

This clonotype was seen a handful of times. The rearrangement links TRBV6-5 to TRBJ1-5; D is unclear. V was trimmed by 0 bases and J by 5 bases, leaving 11 bases between them. In germline, CDR1 is MNHEY, CDR2 SVGAGI. This CDR3 is built from 15 residues. The CDR3 region is CASSYSVGRDQPQHF. CDR3 sequence (DNA): TGTGCCAGCAGTTACTCTGTAGGGAGAGATCAGCCCCAGCATTTT.